The 7 T cell receptor beta chains listed next were all sequenced from one sample in a study of prognosis after radiotherapy for stage I lung cancer. Two-round multiplex PCR, the amplification method, yielded TCR beta CDR3 from genomic DNA. Gene-specific primers for each TRBV and TRBJ gene drove first-round PCR. TCRdb reanalysed the multiplex PCR reads using MiXCR and keeps one entry per CDR3 protein. The sample lists about 19,000 distinct CDR3 sequences; over 45% were seen once. Sample: PBMCs, taken before or after stereotactic body radiation therapy (not recorded which). These receptors came from a donor over 45 with non-small cell lung cancer.

Worth noting for this clonotype: A much larger clone lies a single base off, so this may be a read error. This chain connects TRBV28 to TRBJ2-7; TRBD2 aligns across 9 bases. The CDR3 length is 18 residues. The J segment lost 6 bases and the V segment lost 1 base, leaving 16 bases of the junction unmatched. Germline V CDR1 and CDR2: MDHEN, SYDVKM. This CDR3 is CASSLLVVAGVPGFEQYF. The CDR3 DNA follows: TGTGCCAGCAGTTTATTGGTGGTAGCGGGAGTGCCAGGGTTCGAGCAGTACTTC.

This chain uses TRBV7-2 with TRBJ2-7; tentative D call: TRBD2 (7 bases). Trimming removed 3 bases from V and 6 bases from J, with 18 bases in between. Germline CDR1 reads SGHTA; CDR2 reads FQGNSA. CDR3 length equals 15 residues. CDR3 DNA sequence: TGTGCCAGCAGCTTGGAGCTGGGGAGGGGGTTCGAGCAGTACTTC. Translating gives CASSLELGRGFEQYF.

This clonotype was counted a single time. The rearrangement uses TRBV24-1 and TRBJ2-2; 7 bases are a match to TRBD1. Germline CDR1 and CDR2: KGHDR and SFDVKD. This CDR3 is built from 17 residues. The V gene end was trimmed by 3 bases and the J gene end by 1 base; junction bases not matched to a gene: 7. CDR3 DNA sequence: TGTGCCACCAGTGATCCCACAGGGGCAGAGAACACCGGGGAGCTGTTTTTT. Residues: CATSDPTGAENTGELFF.

CDR3 amino acids: CASSQDTRAFF. CDR3 nucleotides: TGTGCCAGCAGCCAGGATACGCGAGCTTTCTTT. The chain combines TRBV3-1 with TRBJ1-1; D unclear. V lost 3 bases, J lost 10 bases, and 9 bases lay in between. This CDR3 has 11 amino acids. Germline CDR1 reads LGHDT; CDR2 reads YNNKEL (reference sequence). The full variable domain, in which reference TRBV3-1 and TRBJ1-1 provide the parts outside the CDR3, is DTAVSQTPKYLVTQMGNDKSIKCEQNLGHDTMYWYKQDSKKFLKIMFSYNNKELIINETVPNRFSPKSPDKAHLNLHINSLELGDSAVYFCASSQDTRAFFGQGTRLTVV.

The chain couples TRBV20-1 to TRBJ2-7; 12 nucleotides align to TRBD2. Germline trimming cut 4 bases from V and 6 bases from J; bases unmatched to any gene: 7. This CDR3 is 14 amino acids long. CDR1 is DFQATT, CDR2 SNEGSKA, per germline (reference sequence). The CDR3 nucleotides are TGCAGTGCTACTAAACTAGCGGGAGGAAGCGAGCAGTACTTC. Its protein product is CSATKLAGGSEQYF.

In this sample, this clonotype turned up many times. The gene calls are TRBV7-2 and TRBJ2-3; 7 bases are a match to TRBD2. Germline assignment: CDR1 SGHTA and CDR2 FQGNSA. CDR3 length: 16 amino acids. Trimming at V came to 5 bases and at J to 4 bases, leaving 12 bases not matched to a gene. The CDR3 DNA reads TGTGCCAGCAGCCCTCCCGGGGCGGGAGTGTCAGATACGCAGTATTTT. Its translation is CASSPPGAGVSDTQYF.

This chain links TRBV19 with TRBJ2-1, with D maybe TRBD1 (6 bases). CDR1 and CDR2 (germline): LNHDA, SQIVND (reference sequence). There are 16 residues in the CDR3. V was clipped by 6 bases and J by 4 bases, with 19 bases between them. This chain's CDR3 is CASRVDTGTKYNEQFF. For the CDR3, the DNA is TGTGCCAGTAGGGTTGACACCGGGACAAAGTACAATGAGCAGTTCTTC.